This T cell receptor (beta chain) derives from a study of blood T cell repertoires in COVID-19. Study background: Samples taken during acute and convalescent COVID-19 were collected in the United States, Italy and Spain.

Produced via immunoSEQ multiplex PCR; TCRdb's table is partial and in-frame only. The table lists 200,000 to 250,000 clones, 84% of them singletons, with about 7.8% in the top ten. The CDR3 loop spans 16 amino acids. Germline V gene sequence: CDR1 LNHDA, CDR2 SQIVND (reference sequence). The ends lost 5 bases at V and 7 bases at J; junction bases unmatched: 13. V is TRBV19 and J is TRBJ1-5, with TRBD1 matching over 8 bases. The sequence was collected from a woman aged 80 or older with COVID-19, enrolled during active disease. The sample taken for sequencing was peripheral blood. DNA of the CDR3: TGTGCCAGTAGTGACCTGGGACAGGTACGTGGACAGCCCCAGCATTTT. Translating it yields CASSDLGQVRGQPQHF. Complete variable domain (other parts from reference TRBV19 and TRBJ1-5): DGGITQSPKYLFRKEGQNVTLSCEQNLNHDAMYWYRQDPGQGLRLIYYSQIVNDFQKGDIAEGYSVSREKKESFPLTVTSAQKNPTAFYLCASSDLGQVRGQPQHFGDGTRLSIL.